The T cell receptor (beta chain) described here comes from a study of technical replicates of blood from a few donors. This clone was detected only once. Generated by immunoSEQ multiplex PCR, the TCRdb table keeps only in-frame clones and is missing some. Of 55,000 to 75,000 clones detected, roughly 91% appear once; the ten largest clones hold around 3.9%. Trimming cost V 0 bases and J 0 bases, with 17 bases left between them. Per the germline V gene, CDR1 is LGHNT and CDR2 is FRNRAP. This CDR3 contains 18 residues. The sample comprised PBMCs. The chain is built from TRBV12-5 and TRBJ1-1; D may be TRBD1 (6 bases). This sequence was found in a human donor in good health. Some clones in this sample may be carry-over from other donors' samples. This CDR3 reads CASGLVTRGLQMNTEAFF. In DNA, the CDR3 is TGTGCTAGTGGTTTGGTAACCAGGGGCCTCCAAATGAACACTGAAGCTTTCTTT.